This T cell receptor (beta chain) emerged from a study of neoadjuvant nivolumab and ipilimumab in lung cancer. CDR1 and CDR2 (germline): SGHTA, FQGNSA. The V end lost 3 bases, the J end lost 0 bases, and 14 bases lay between the germline ends. The CDR3 covers 16 residues. About this clone itself: Its antigen is unknown.

Clones were read by immunoSEQ multiplex PCR, and TCRdb kept only the in-frame ones, dropping some. The data contain a few thousand clones, roughly 80% of them seen just once; the ten biggest clones take up more than 9%. Study observations and caveats: Higher pretherapy blood TCR richness went with higher resected-tumor richness. Compared with tumor-adjacent uninvolved lung, resected tumors showed greater richness and clonality.

The V call is TRBV7-2, the J call TRBJ1-2; D is perhaps TRBD1 (5 bases). This specimen consisted of tumor tissue, obtained after neoadjuvant nivolumab, alone or with ipilimumab, at or shortly before surgery. The origin of this receptor is an adult with non-small cell lung cancer. The CDR3: CASSFEPTGANYGYTF. CDR3 coding DNA: TGTGCCAGCAGCTTTGAACCAACAGGAGCTAACTATGGCTACACCTTC.